A selection of T cell receptor beta chains follows, all from one sample in a study of T cells in Graves' hyperthyroidism and ophthalmopathy. Using its own MiXCR run on the multiplex PCR reads, TCRdb lists one record per CDR3 protein. The sample includes some 370,000 distinct CDR3 sequences, around 15% of them seen just once. The specimen sequenced was blood. The receptor source for this set is a man aged 45-65 years with Graves' ophthalmopathy. The CDR3 runs from the conserved cysteine through the conserved F or W. Each record gives: D gene, V gene, clone size, J gene, CDR3 protein, CDR3 DNA. A D gene is named only where the DNA matches it firmly. The size field is filled for only some rows; it gives once, few, many or a size class.

d_gene: TRBD2; v_gene: TRBV5-1; abundance: -; j_gene: TRBJ2-3; CDR3aa: CASSLAAGADTQYF; CDR3nt: TGCGCCAGCAGCTTGGCAGCGGGGGCAGATACGCAGTATTTT
d_gene: -; v_gene: TRBV6-1; abundance: -; j_gene: TRBJ1-3; CDR3aa: CASSDIVRAGNTIYF; CDR3nt: TGTGCCAGCAGTGATATAGTGCGTGCTGGAAACACCATATATTTT
d_gene: -; v_gene: TRBV9; abundance: -; j_gene: TRBJ1-2; CDR3aa: CASSVEVPWKFTF; CDR3nt: TGTGCCAGCAGCGTAGAGGTTCCGTGGAAATTCACCTTC
d_gene: TRBD2; v_gene: TRBV7-9; abundance: many; j_gene: TRBJ2-2; CDR3aa: CASSVGLAGVGSADTGELFF; CDR3nt: TGTGCCAGCAGCGTAGGACTAGCGGGAGTAGGATCGGCAGACACCGGGGAGCTGTTTTTT
d_gene: TRBD2; v_gene: TRBV11-2; abundance: few; j_gene: TRBJ2-1; CDR3aa: CASSLPAGVRGQFF; CDR3nt: TGTGCCAGCAGCTTACCGGCGGGGGTTCGAGGGCAGTTCTTC
d_gene: -; v_gene: TRBV7-9; abundance: -; j_gene: TRBJ1-3; CDR3aa: CASSLGGLAGNTIYF; CDR3nt: TGTGCCAGCAGCTTAGGAGGGCTCGCTGGAAACACCATATATTTT
d_gene: -; v_gene: TRBV2; abundance: many; j_gene: TRBJ2-7; CDR3aa: CASRPDGRLYEQYF; CDR3nt: TGTGCCAGCAGACCAGACGGAAGGCTCTACGAGCAGTACTTC
d_gene: TRBD1; v_gene: TRBV2; abundance: many; j_gene: TRBJ1-2; CDR3aa: CASSSTGGGDGHTF; CDR3nt: TGTGCCAGCAGTTCTACAGGGGGGGGGGATGGCCACACCTTC
d_gene: -; v_gene: TRBV18; abundance: many; j_gene: TRBJ2-7; CDR3aa: CASTITPSYEQYF; CDR3nt: TGTGCCAGCACGATAACCCCTTCCTACGAGCAGTACTTC
d_gene: -; v_gene: TRBV24-1; abundance: -; j_gene: TRBJ2-5; CDR3aa: CATSDFRSNTWRGETQYF; CDR3nt: TGTGCCACCAGTGATTTCCGAAGTAACACTTGGAGGGGAGAGACCCAGTACTTC
d_gene: TRBD2; v_gene: TRBV4-3; abundance: -; j_gene: TRBJ2-1; CDR3aa: CASSQAAGGRSEQFF; CDR3nt: TGCGCCAGCAGCCAAGCAGCGGGAGGGCGGAGTGAGCAGTTCTTC
d_gene: -; v_gene: TRBV7-9; abundance: -; j_gene: TRBJ2-7; CDR3aa: CASSFDGSEQYF; CDR3nt: TGTGCCAGCAGCTTTGACGGCTCCGAGCAGTACTTC
d_gene: -; v_gene: TRBV7-9; abundance: -; j_gene: TRBJ1-1; CDR3aa: CASSTPRRGKLNTEAFF; CDR3nt: TGTGCCAGCAGTACACCCCGGCGGGGAAAACTGAACACTGAAGCTTTCTTT
d_gene: -; v_gene: TRBV10-3; abundance: -; j_gene: TRBJ2-2; CDR3aa: CAISESMSTGELFF; CDR3nt: TGTGCCATCAGTGAGTCTATGAGCACCGGGGAGCTGTTTTTT
d_gene: -; v_gene: TRBV6-2/TRBV6-3; abundance: few; j_gene: TRBJ1-6; CDR3aa: CASRYRVGGTNSPLHF; CDR3nt: TGTGCCAGCAGGTACCGAGTCGGAGGAACTAATTCACCCCTCCACTTT
d_gene: TRBD2; v_gene: TRBV6-1; abundance: -; j_gene: TRBJ2-1; CDR3aa: CASSVASGRSNEQFF; CDR3nt: TGTGCCAGCAGTGTCGCTAGCGGGAGGTCCAATGAGCAGTTCTTC
d_gene: -; v_gene: TRBV28; abundance: -; j_gene: TRBJ2-7; CDR3aa: CASSPYRDNEQYF; CDR3nt: TGTGCCAGCAGTCCGTACCGGGACAACGAGCAGTACTTC
d_gene: TRBD2; v_gene: TRBV10-3; abundance: -; j_gene: TRBJ2-1; CDR3aa: CAIRAPAGGYNEQFF; CDR3nt: TGTGCCATCAGAGCCCCTGCGGGAGGCTACAATGAGCAGTTCTTC
d_gene: TRBD2; v_gene: TRBV7-6; abundance: many; j_gene: TRBJ2-3; CDR3aa: CASSLGASGIPDTQYF; CDR3nt: TGTGCCAGCAGCTTAGGCGCTAGCGGAATACCAGATACGCAGTATTTT
d_gene: -; v_gene: TRBV7-2; abundance: -; j_gene: TRBJ2-7; CDR3aa: CASSLAVVHEQYF; CDR3nt: TGTGCCAGCAGCTTAGCTGTAGTCCACGAGCAGTACTTC
d_gene: -; v_gene: TRBV18; abundance: many; j_gene: TRBJ2-7; CDR3aa: CASSPQGRFQGEQYF; CDR3nt: TGTGCCAGCTCACCGCAGGGACGTTTCCAGGGCGAGCAGTACTTC
d_gene: -; v_gene: TRBV6-5; abundance: many; j_gene: TRBJ2-7; CDR3aa: CASSYSTGPTYEQYF; CDR3nt: TGTGCCAGCAGTTACTCGACAGGTCCCACCTACGAGCAGTACTTC
d_gene: -; v_gene: TRBV19; abundance: few; j_gene: TRBJ1-5; CDR3aa: CASSIREAQPQHF; CDR3nt: TGTGCCAGTAGTATTCGCGAAGCTCAGCCCCAGCATTTT
d_gene: TRBD2; v_gene: TRBV2; abundance: many; j_gene: TRBJ2-7; CDR3aa: CATGSGRAYEQYF; CDR3nt: TGTGCCACGGGTAGCGGGAGGGCCTACGAGCAGTACTTC